This paragraph covers one TCR beta chain sequence. This clonotype was counted ten times or more. Its binding antigen is unknown. The input lacks base qualities; no much larger clone sits a single base away. Sequencing relied on an Illumina HiSeq 1500. TCRdb itself trimmed the public reads at Q25 with fastp, ran MiXCR and retained productive beta chains. A single entry per CDR3 protein holds the most common genes and DNA from its merged rows. The sample table holds about 120,000 distinct CDR3 sequences, of which around a tenth were seen once. The top ten constitute approximately 30% of the sample. CDR1 SEHNR and CDR2 FQNEAQ are derived from the germline V gene (reference sequence). The junction shows trimming of 5 bases on V and 13 bases on J, and the gene matches do not reach 11 bases of it. The CDR3 measures 14 amino acids from cysteine to phenylalanine. Only CDR3 DNA is held: 42 bases, read in frame from base 1.

This sample was included in a study of T cell repertoires in cytomegalovirus infection (dated by TCRdb to between 2018 and 2021). For the wider study: Because public TCR beta signatures pointed to carriage of CMV infection together with the matching HLA type, the HLA type of each donor mattered for the analysis. Overall study results and their limits: Cumulative frequency of public TCR beta family members discriminated carriers of CMV infection plus the relevant HLA type in this cohort and an independent approximately 340-donor cohort. The ex vivo response was dominated by HLA-C-restricted CMV-specific TCR beta clonotypes, which also provided the single most frequent clonotype in two of eight donors.

Material: PBMCs, sequenced either directly or after in vitro stimulation (not recorded which). This receptor chain uses TRBV7-9 and TRBJ1-6; TRBD1 lines up with 7 middle nucleotides. This clonotype originated in a human donor in good health (CMV status not recorded). Some clones in this sample may be carry-over from other donors' samples. The CDR3 protein sequence reads: CASSRDSSRLPLHF. The nucleotides are TGTGCCAGCAGCCGGGACAGCTCACGTCTCCCCCTCCACTTT. Full variable domain (CDR3 extended with the reference TRBV7-9 and TRBJ1-6 proteins): DTGVSQNPRHKITKRGQNVTFRCDPISEHNRLYWYRQTLGQGPEFLTYFQNEAQLEKSRLLSDRFSAERPKGSFSTLEIQRTEQGDSAMYLCASSRDSSRLPLHFGNGTRLTVT.